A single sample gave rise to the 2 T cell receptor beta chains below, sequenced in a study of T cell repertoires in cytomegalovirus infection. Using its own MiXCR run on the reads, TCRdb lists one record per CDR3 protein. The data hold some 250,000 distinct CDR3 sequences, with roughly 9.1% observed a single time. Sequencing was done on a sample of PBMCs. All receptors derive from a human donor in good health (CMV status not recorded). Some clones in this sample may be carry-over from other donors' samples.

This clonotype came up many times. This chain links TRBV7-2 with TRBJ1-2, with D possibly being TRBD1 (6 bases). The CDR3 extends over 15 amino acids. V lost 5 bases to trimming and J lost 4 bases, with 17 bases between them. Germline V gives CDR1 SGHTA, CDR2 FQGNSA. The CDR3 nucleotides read TGTGCCAGCAGCAAACAAACAGGGTCAGGCTATGGCTACACCTTC. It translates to CASSKQTGSGYGYTF. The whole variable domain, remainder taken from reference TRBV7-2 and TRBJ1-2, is GAGVSQSPSNKVTEKGKDVELRCDPISGHTALYWYRQSLGQGLEFLIYFQGNSAPDKSGLPSDRFSAERTGGSVSTLTIQRTQQEDSAVYLCASSKQTGSGYGYTFGSGTRLTVV.

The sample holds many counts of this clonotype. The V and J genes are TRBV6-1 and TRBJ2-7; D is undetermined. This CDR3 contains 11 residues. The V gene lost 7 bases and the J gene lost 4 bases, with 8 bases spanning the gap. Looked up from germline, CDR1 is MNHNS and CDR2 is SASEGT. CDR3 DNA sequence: TGTGCCAGCACGACTGTATACGAGCAGTACTTC. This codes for CASTTVYEQYF.